What follows is one T cell receptor beta chain and its context. Assay used: immunoSEQ multiplex PCR; TCRdb lists only in-frame clones, some missing. The top ten hold over 3.5% of the sample, which has about 270,000 clones, 85% to 90% seen once. This sample is part of a study of blood T cell repertoires in COVID-19. V lost 4 bases and J lost 2; bases outside the gene matches: 7. The CDR3 is 15 residues long. Germline V gene data show CDR1 as KGHSH and CDR2 as LQKENI. The TCR comes from a young woman with acute COVID-19. Input material: PBMCs or T cells enriched from blood (not recorded which). The genes are TRBV18 and TRBJ2-7, with 8 bases identical to TRBD1. CDR3 nucleotides: TGTGCCAGCTCACGACGGGAACAGGGGGCCTACGAGCAGTACTTC. Its translation is CASSRREQGAYEQYF.